Given below is one TCR beta chain in context. Germline V gives CDR1 SGHDT, CDR2 YYEEEE. The ends lost 2 bases at V and 0 bases at J; junction bases unmatched: 9. The CDR3 length is 17 residues. In the source study's methods: By means of reference gene primer amplification, nucleated cell counts were estimated. Sequencing was performed with immunoSEQ multiplex PCR; in TCRdb, only in-frame clones are kept and a portion is missing. That table supplies the V and J calls and clone size; D and trimming were determined from the DNA. The sample includes approximately 270,000 clones, 70% to 90% of them seen just once. This specimen comes from a study of blood T cell repertoires in COVID-19.

The chain links TRBV5-6 to TRBJ1-2, with TRBD1 matching over 8 bases. This clonotype originated in a woman in her 70s with acute or convalescent COVID-19. The sample comprised peripheral blood. In DNA form, the CDR3 reads TGTGCCAGCAGCTTTGGCGGACAGGGAGTGCCTAACTATGGCTACACCTTC. Translating gives CASSFGGQGVPNYGYTF.